One sample yielded the 27 T cell receptor beta chains listed below, sequenced in a study of early T cells in non-severe SARS-CoV-2 infection. TCRdb fed the 5' RACE reads into MiXCR, producing one record per CDR3 protein. The data contain approximately 70,000 distinct CDR3 sequences, 3.5% to 6% of them singletons. The sequencing here drew on whole blood, taken at baseline. The receptors come from an adult who was a healthcare worker with PCR-confirmed SARS-CoV-2 infection or an uninfected control (not recorded which). The donor label of this sample is uncertain.

This clonotype was found a few times. The genes are TRBV20-1 and TRBJ2-3; TRBD2 might be the D (8 bases). The CDR3 loop spans 16 amino acids. V was shortened by 6 bases and J by 1 base, with 20 bases between the two germline ends. From germline, CDR1 is DFQATT and CDR2 SNEGSKA (reference sequence). CDR3 loop: CSAKGGAGGRTDTQYF. CDR3 bases: TGCAGTGCCAAAGGGGGCGCGGGGGGACGCACAGATACGCAGTATTTT.

The sample holds many counts of this clonotype. The V and J genes are TRBV7-9 and TRBJ1-4; tentatively, D is TRBD1 (6 bases). CDR3 length: 19 residues. The V end lost 6 bases, the J end lost 0 bases, and 23 bases lay between the germline ends. The germline CDR1 and CDR2 sequences are SEHNR and FQNEAQ (reference sequence). The CDR3 loop is CASSTTMRGAVATNEKLFF. The CDR3 nucleotides are TGTGCCAGCAGTACGACCATGCGGGGGGCGGTTGCAACTAATGAAAAACTGTTTTTT.

This clonotype showed up many times. In nucleotides, the CDR3 is TGCAGCGTTGAAGGACACCCCTACGAGCAGTACTTC. Its translation: CSVEGHPYEQYF. This rearrangement joins TRBV29-1 to TRBJ2-7; the D is unclear. The CDR3 consists of 12 residues. Germline-derived CDR1 and CDR2 are SQVTM and ANQGSEA. V was trimmed by 1 base and J by 2 bases, leaving 6 bases between them.

The chain has TRBV20-1 and TRBJ2-1; 8 bases are shared with TRBD2. V shed 0 bases and J 5 bases; nucleotides not matched to a gene: 6. Germline CDR1 reads DFQATT; CDR2 reads SNEGSKA (reference sequence). The CDR3 contains 15 residues. The CDR3 spells CSAREGTRVNNEQFF. CDR3 coding DNA: TGCAGTGCTAGAGAGGGGACTAGGGTGAACAATGAGCAGTTCTTC.

This clonotype was seen many times. This rearrangement joins TRBV7-3 to TRBJ2-2, with a possible D match to TRBD2 (5 bases). Trimming pared 0 bases from V and 0 bases from J, leaving 8 bases between. The germline gives CDR1 SGHTA, CDR2 FQGTGA. There are 16 residues in the CDR3. CDR3 residues: CASSLTAGSNTGELFF. In DNA form, the CDR3 reads TGTGCCAGCAGCTTAACGGCGGGCTCGAACACCGGGGAGCTGTTTTTT. Using reference TRBV7-3 and TRBJ2-2 for the parts outside the CDR3, the full variable domain is GAGVSQTPSNKVTEKGKYVELRCDPISGHTALYWYRQSLGQGPEFLIYFQGTGAADDSGLPNDRFFAVRPEGSVSTLKIQRTERGDSAVYLCASSLTAGSNTGELFFGEGSRLTVL.

This clonotype was seen at least ten times. The chain uses TRBV7-8 and TRBJ2-5, with D perhaps matching TRBD1 (5 bases). There are 15 residues in the CDR3. Trimming removed 0 bases from V and 3 bases from J, with 11 bases in between. CDR1 is SGHVS and CDR2 is FQNEAQ in the germline V gene. DNA of the CDR3: TGTGCCAGCAGCTTAGCGCCGGGCAGGGAAGAGACCCAGTACTTC. It codes for CASSLAPGREETQYF.

The sample holds a few counts of this clonotype. One end of the junction is discordant with germline, which a read error may explain. This chain joins TRBV11-2 and TRBJ2-1, with TRBD2 matching 14 bases. This CDR3 is built from 17 residues. CDR1 and CDR2 from the germline V gene are SGHAT and FQNNGV. The CDR3 loop reads CASSPPLSGLAGGEEFF. The DNA for the CDR3 is TGTGCCAGCAGCCCCCCCTTGTCAGGACTAGCGGGGGGTGAGGAGTTCTTC.

The rearrangement joins TRBV11-3 to TRBJ2-2, with 9 positions matching TRBD1. CDR3 length equals 15 residues. Germline V gives CDR1 SGHNT, CDR2 YENEEA. Losses at the gene ends were 4 bases for V and 5 bases for J; bases not matched to a gene: 5. The CDR3 here is CASSSGQGRTGELFF. The CDR3 DNA reads TGTGCCAGCAGCTCCGGACAGGGGAGAACCGGGGAGCTGTTTTTT.

This clonotype was counted ten times or more. J is TRBJ2-1 and V is TRBV7-9; D not resolved. The V and J ends lost 5 bases and 4 bases respectively, with 9 bases between them. CDR3 length: 13 residues. Germline CDR1 reads SEHNR; CDR2 reads FQNEAQ (reference sequence). CDR3 protein: CASSHLRYNEQFF. The CDR3 DNA is TGTGCCAGCAGCCACCTTAGATACAATGAGCAGTTCTTC.

A few counts support this clonotype. CDR3 sequence reads: CASSDMVQGGNNQPQHF. The CDR3 DNA follows: TGTGCCAGCAGTGATATGGTCCAGGGGGGCAACAATCAGCCCCAGCATTTT. The chain has TRBV2 and TRBJ1-5; TRBD1 matches at 7 bases. Germline V lookup: CDR1 SNHLY, CDR2 FYNNEI. The V segment lost 3 bases and the J segment 3 bases; nucleotides outside the gene matches: 11. This CDR3 has 17 amino acids.

This clonotype was seen at least ten times. The rearrangement joins TRBV5-1 to TRBJ1-6; D is uncertain. The CDR3 totals 18 residues. Trimming took 5 bases from V and 0 from J, leaving 18 bases between them. CDR1 and CDR2 (germline): SGHRS, YFSETQ. The CDR3 here is CASRGGGGLSSYNSPLHF. The CDR3 DNA follows: TGCGCCAGCAGGGGCGGTGGCGGGCTGAGCTCCTATAATTCACCCCTCCACTTT.

This clonotype was recorded a few times. This chain links TRBV27 with TRBJ2-1, with D possibly being TRBD1 (6 bases). This CDR3 region has 15 residues. Germline V gene data show CDR1 as MNHEY and CDR2 as SMNVEV (reference sequence). The V end lost 4 bases, the J end lost 6 bases, and 16 bases lay between the germline ends. The CDR3 nucleotides are TGTGCCAGCAGTTCGGGGACACGGGGCTTCAATGAGCAGTTCTTC. It translates to CASSSGTRGFNEQFF.

This clonotype was seen repeatedly, ten times or more. The CDR3 nucleotides are TGTGCCAGCAGCTCGGGGCGGTCGGGGGGCAATGAGCAGTTCTTC. Amino acids: CASSSGRSGGNEQFF. This chain joins TRBV7-2 and TRBJ2-1; 7 bases agree with TRBD2. Trimming removed 4 bases from V and 6 bases from J; junction bases left unmatched: 9. Per germline, CDR1 SGHTA and CDR2 FQGNSA. This CDR3 spans 15 amino acids.

A word on this clonotype: Just one base apart from a much larger clone, this may be a read error. The chain links TRBV7-2 to TRBJ1-2; no clear D gene. V gave up 6 bases and J gave up 4 bases, with 12 bases separating them. The CDR3 is 13 residues long. Germline CDR1 is SGHTA and CDR2 is FQGNSA. In nucleotides, the CDR3 is TGTGCCAGCAGATCGCCCGAAATCTATGGCTACACCTTC. This gives the protein CASRSPEIYGYTF.

This clonotype was seen only a few times. The chain uses TRBV12-3 or TRBV12-4 and TRBJ2-1; TRBD2 is a possible D gene (5 bases). V gave up 6 bases and J gave up 2 bases, with 8 bases separating them. There are 13 residues in the CDR3. The CDR3 nucleotides are TGTGCCAGCAGAACCGGGACCTACAATGAGCAGTTCTTC. Translated: CASRTGTYNEQFF.

This clonotype was counted many times. The rearrangement links TRBV7-6 to TRBJ2-5; D is unresolved. CDR1 is SGHVS and CDR2 is FNYEAQ in the germline V gene. V lost 4 bases and J 5 bases, leaving 17 bases between the germline ends. This CDR3 comprises 15 residues. The DNA for the CDR3 is TGTGCCAGCAGCTACGATGCCACCCCCCAGGAGACCCAGTACTTC. This encodes CASSYDATPQETQYF.

This clonotype was seen repeatedly, ten times or more. CDR3 protein: CSVESLSQWKTEAFF. The CDR3 nucleotides read TGCAGCGTTGAATCCCTTTCCCAATGGAAGACTGAAGCTTTCTTT. J is TRBJ1-1 and V is TRBV29-1; unclear D gene. Between the trimmed V and J ends, which lost 2 bases and 5 bases, there was a span of 18 bases. Per the germline V gene, CDR1 is SQVTM and CDR2 is ANQGSEA. The length of the CDR3 is 15 residues.

This clonotype was seen repeatedly, ten times or more. The chain combines TRBV30 with TRBJ1-1; 8 nucleotides line up with TRBD1. Germline-derived CDR1 and CDR2 are GTSNPN and SVGIG (reference sequence). The trim removed 4 bases at V and 4 bases at J, leaving 8 bases unmatched. The CDR3 sequence is 14 residues long. Here the CDR3 reads CAWTHRGGGTEAFF. DNA for the CDR3: TGTGCCTGGACACACAGGGGGGGAGGCACTGAAGCTTTCTTT.

This clonotype was detected many times. The V call is TRBV6-4, the J call TRBJ1-3; D ambiguous. V was cut by 3 bases and J by 3 bases, with 12 bases left in between. Germline V gene lookup returns CDR1 MRHNA and CDR2 SNTAGT. This CDR3 has 15 residues. DNA of the CDR3: TGTGCCAGCAGTGAGGATGCCGGGGATGGAAACACCATATATTTT. It encodes CASSEDAGDGNTIYF.

This clonotype was counted only a few times. The rearrangement joins TRBV5-4 to TRBJ1-4; 7 nucleotides align to TRBD1. Germline V gene sequence: CDR1 SGHNT, CDR2 YYREEE (reference sequence). CDR3 size: 15 residues. Trimming took 4 bases from V and 5 from J; bases not matched to a gene: 8. CDR3 DNA sequence: TGTGCCAGCAGCACTCCGGGACAGCGAAATGAAAAACTGTTTTTT. Translated: CASSTPGQRNEKLFF. The entire variable domain, with the rest obtained from reference TRBV5-4 and TRBJ1-4, is as follows: ETGVTQSPTHLIKTRGQQVTLRCSSQSGHNTVSWYQQALGQGPQFIFQYYREEENGRGNFPPRFSGLQFPNYSSELNVNALELDDSALYLCASSTPGQRNEKLFFGSGTQLSVL.

This clonotype has ten or more counts. This rearrangement joins TRBV7-3 to TRBJ1-6; D is unresolved. V was trimmed by 0 bases and J by 11 bases, leaving 8 bases between them. The CDR3 contains 13 residues. Germline V lookup: CDR1 SGHTA, CDR2 FQGTGA. In DNA, the CDR3 is TGTGCCAGCAGCTTAACGAGTGGCGCACCCCTCCACTTT. Its protein is CASSLTSGAPLHF.

This clonotype has ten or more counts. CDR3 in DNA: TGTGCCAGCAGCTTAAAACAGTTGAACACTGAAGCTTTCTTT. Protein product: CASSLKQLNTEAFF. The chain is built from TRBV11-2 and TRBJ1-1; D unclear. Germline-derived CDR1 and CDR2 are SGHAT and FQNNGV. The V end lost 2 bases, the J end lost 0 bases, and 7 bases lay between the germline ends. The CDR3 runs to 14 residues.

The chain has TRBV2 and TRBJ2-3; 10 nucleotides match TRBD2. This CDR3 spans 16 amino acids. The germline CDR1 and CDR2 sequences are SNHLY and FYNNEI. The V segment lost 9 bases and the J segment 5 bases; nucleotides outside the gene matches: 14. Here the CDR3 DNA reads TGTGCCAGGACTATCAGCGGGGGGGCCGGGGTAGATACGCAGTATTTT. It encodes CARTISGGAGVDTQYF.

This clonotype was found many times. V gene TRBV7-6 combines with J gene TRBJ2-5; D may be TRBD2 (6 bases). Germline CDR1 reads SGHVS; CDR2 reads FNYEAQ. The length of the CDR3 is 13 residues. The V and J ends lost 11 bases and 4 bases respectively, with 17 bases between them. In DNA form, the CDR3 reads TGTGCCGTCCCAGGTCGGGGGTTAGAGACCCAGTACTTC. This translates into CAVPGRGLETQYF.

The table lists this clonotype with a few counts. The chain couples TRBV6-2 or TRBV6-3 to TRBJ1-2; no reliable D call. CDR1 is MNHEY and CDR2 is SVGEGT in the germline V gene. The CDR3 sequence is 11 residues long. Trimming cost V 6 bases and J 1 base, with 3 bases left between them. The CDR3 DNA is TGTGCCAGCAGCGATAACTATGGCTACACCTTC. This translates into CASSDNYGYTF.

This clonotype occurred many times. This sequence joins TRBV6-6 and TRBJ1-5; 10 nucleotides agree with TRBD1. V lost 0 bases to trimming and J lost 7 bases; unmatched junction nucleotides: 3. The CDR3 is made up of 15 amino acids. Germline V gene data show CDR1 as MNHNY and CDR2 as SVGAGI (reference sequence). The CDR3, as DNA: TGTGCCAGCAGTTACTCAGGGACAGGGGAACAGCCCCAGCATTTT. As protein: CASSYSGTGEQPQHF.

The V call is TRBV24-1, the J call TRBJ2-2; TRBD1 matches at 7 bases. Germline V gene lookup returns CDR1 KGHDR and CDR2 SFDVKD. After removal of 3 bases from V and 2 bases from J, the junction contained 11 bases not matched to a gene. The CDR3 runs 18 residues. CDR3 bases: TGTGCCACCAGTGATACCCCGACAGGGTCGGTAAACACCGGGGAGCTGTTTTTT. Protein sequence: CATSDTPTGSVNTGELFF.